This TCR beta chain was found in a study of T cell responses to AZD1222 COVID-19 vaccine. Sequencing used immunoSEQ multiplex PCR; TCRdb keeps in-frame clones, though not all of them. The sample contains approximately 150,000 clones, about nine tenths of which appear only once. As to this clone: The antigen remains undetermined.

The study's findings and limits: The span of vaccine-associated CD4 TCRs extended across spike, with dominance at 160-218 and 743-854.

The receptor's source is an adult in good health. Here the sequenced sample was peripheral blood, taken on day 0 of AZD1222 vaccination.

CDR3 residues: CASTNTLFNTGELFF. The CDR3 DNA reads TGTGCCAGCACTAACACCCTCTTCAACACCGGGGAGCTGTTTTTT. The rearrangement links TRBV7-3 to TRBJ2-2; D is uncertain. Germline values: CDR1 SGHTA, CDR2 FQGTGA. V gave up 7 bases and J gave up 2 bases, with 14 bases separating them. The CDR3 extends over 15 amino acids.